Listed here are 8 T cell receptor beta chains from one sample, sequenced in a study of T cells in Graves' hyperthyroidism and ophthalmopathy. RNA transcripts yielded amplified TCR beta CDR3 regions. The HTBI set primed first-round TCR CDR3 RT-PCR. Using its own MiXCR run on the multiplex PCR reads, TCRdb lists one record per CDR3 protein. The repertoire consists of about 560,000 distinct CDR3 sequences, with around 15% occurring once and the leading ten covering 18%. The sample taken for sequencing was blood. The receptors originated from a woman aged 18 to 35 with Graves' hyperthyroidism.

The sample holds a few counts of this clonotype. The rearrangement joins TRBV13 to TRBJ2-7, with 9 bases that match TRBD2. The CDR3 is 15 residues long. Germline CDR1 and CDR2: PRHDT and FYEKMQ (reference sequence). With 2 bases clipped from V and 2 bases from J, the junction kept 4 bases outside the gene matches. Here the CDR3 reads CASSLIAGETYEQYF. CDR3 in DNA: TGTGCCAGCAGCTTAATAGCGGGAGAAACCTACGAGCAGTACTTC.

This clonotype appeared a few times. A read error is possible here, since a much larger clone lies one base away. The rearrangement joins TRBV28 to TRBJ2-1, with no clear D. The germline V gene encodes CDR1 MDHEN and CDR2 SYDVKM. V shed 4 bases and J shed 0 bases, with 4 bases lying between them. There are 13 residues in the CDR3. CDR3 region: CASSSISYNEQFF. The CDR3 coding sequence is TGTGCCAGCAGTTCTATCTCCTACAATGAGCAGTTCTTC.

Many counts were recorded for this clonotype. The rearrangement links TRBV6-4 to TRBJ2-1, with 8 bases matching TRBD2. Trimming took 4 bases from V and 0 from J; bases not matched to a gene: 2. CDR1 and CDR2 from the germline V gene are MRHNA and SNTAGT. The CDR3 runs 15 residues. CDR3 residues: CASSVSGSSYNEQFF. The CDR3 DNA sequence: TGTGCCAGCAGTGTAAGCGGGAGCTCCTACAATGAGCAGTTCTTC.

This clonotype was counted many times. V and J are TRBV7-2 and TRBJ1-2; TRBD1 agrees at 7 bases. V dropped 5 bases and J dropped 6; count of bases not matched to a gene: 9. CDR1 and CDR2 (germline): SGHTA, FQGNSA. The CDR3 is 14 amino acids. The CDR3 bases are TGTGCCAGCAGCCCGACGACAGGGTACCATGGCTACACCTTC. Translated: CASSPTTGYHGYTF.

This clonotype has just a few counts. This chain connects TRBV3-1 to TRBJ2-1, with 10 bases fitting TRBD2. This CDR3 comprises 16 residues. V trimming: 0 bases; J trimming: 6 bases; junction bases outside the gene matches: 5. The germline CDR1 and CDR2 sequences are LGHDT and YNNKEL (reference sequence). The DNA of the CDR3 is TGTGCCAGCAGCCAAGAACCTAGCGGGAGTATCAATGAGCAGTTCTTC. Its protein is CASSQEPSGSINEQFF.

This chain connects TRBV9 to TRBJ2-2; 8 bases agree with TRBD2. The CDR3 contains 14 residues. CDR1 and CDR2 from the germline V gene are SGDLS and YYNGEE. V trimming: 4 bases; J trimming: 6 bases; junction bases outside the gene matches: 5. The CDR3 nucleotides read TGTGCCAGCAGCCAGCGGGAGATGGCCGGGGAGCTGTTTTTT. Its protein is CASSQREMAGELFF.

A few counts support this clonotype. The chain joins TRBV29-1 to TRBJ1-1; D gene ambiguous. V lost 3 bases to trimming and J lost 1 base, with 6 bases between them. CDR3 length equals 12 residues. Germline-derived CDR1 and CDR2 are SQVTM and ANQGSEA. In DNA, the CDR3 is TGCAGCGTTGATGGGCAGAACACTGAAGCTTTCTTT. Protein sequence: CSVDGQNTEAFF.

This clonotype was observed a handful of times. The chain carries TRBV30 and TRBJ1-2; 9 bases match TRBD1. V gave up 0 bases and J gave up 4 bases; unmatched junction bases: 0. The CDR3 spans 13 residues. Per germline, CDR1 GTSNPN and CDR2 SVGIG (reference sequence). The CDR3 sequence is CAWSVQGAYGYTF. DNA for the CDR3: TGTGCCTGGAGTGTACAGGGGGCCTATGGCTACACCTTC.